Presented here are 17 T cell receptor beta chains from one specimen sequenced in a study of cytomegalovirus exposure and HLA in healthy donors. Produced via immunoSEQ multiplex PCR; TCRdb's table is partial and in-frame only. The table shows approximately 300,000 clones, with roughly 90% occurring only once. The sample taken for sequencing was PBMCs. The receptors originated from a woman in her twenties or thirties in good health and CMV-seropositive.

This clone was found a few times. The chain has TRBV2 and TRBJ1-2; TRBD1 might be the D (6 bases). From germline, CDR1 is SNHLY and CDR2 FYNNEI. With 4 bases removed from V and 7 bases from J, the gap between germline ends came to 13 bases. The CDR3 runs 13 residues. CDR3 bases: TGTGCCAGCAGTGTAATACAGGGAGGTGGCTACACCTTC. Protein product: CASSVIQGGGYTF.

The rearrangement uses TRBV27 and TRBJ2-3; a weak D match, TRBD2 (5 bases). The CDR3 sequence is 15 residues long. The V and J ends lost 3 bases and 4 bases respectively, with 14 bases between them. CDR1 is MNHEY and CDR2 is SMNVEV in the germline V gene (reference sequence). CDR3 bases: TGTGCCAGCAGTTTGCTAGCAGAGGCGGCAGATACGCAGTATTTT. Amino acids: CASSLLAEAADTQYF.

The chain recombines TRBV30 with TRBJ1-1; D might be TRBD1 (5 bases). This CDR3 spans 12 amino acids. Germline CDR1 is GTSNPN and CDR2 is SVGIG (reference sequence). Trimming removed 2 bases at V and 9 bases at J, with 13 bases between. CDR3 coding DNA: TGTGCCTGGAGTCCCCGAGGGGCCAAAGCTTTCTTT. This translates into CAWSPRGAKAFF.

The CDR3 DNA is TGCAGTGCGAGGACAGGGGAGCAGTTCTTC. It codes for CSARTGEQFF. The genes are TRBV20-1 and TRBJ2-1; 8 positions match TRBD1. Trimming took 6 bases from V and 10 from J; bases not matched to a gene: 2. The germline V gene encodes CDR1 DFQATT and CDR2 SNEGSKA (reference sequence). This CDR3 is 10 amino acids long.

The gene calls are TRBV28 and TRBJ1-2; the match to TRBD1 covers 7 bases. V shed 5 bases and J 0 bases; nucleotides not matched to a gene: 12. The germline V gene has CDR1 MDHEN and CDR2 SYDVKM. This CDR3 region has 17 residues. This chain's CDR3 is CASSRRDSLPTNYGYTF. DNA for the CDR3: TGTGCCAGCAGTCGCCGGGACAGCCTCCCAACTAACTATGGCTACACCTTC.

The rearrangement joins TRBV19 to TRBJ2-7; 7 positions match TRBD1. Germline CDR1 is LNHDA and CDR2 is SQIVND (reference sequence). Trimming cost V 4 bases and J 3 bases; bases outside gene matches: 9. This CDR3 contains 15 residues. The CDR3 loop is CASSTQQGPIYEQYF. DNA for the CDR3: TGTGCCAGTAGTACCCAACAGGGGCCCATCTACGAGCAGTACTTC.

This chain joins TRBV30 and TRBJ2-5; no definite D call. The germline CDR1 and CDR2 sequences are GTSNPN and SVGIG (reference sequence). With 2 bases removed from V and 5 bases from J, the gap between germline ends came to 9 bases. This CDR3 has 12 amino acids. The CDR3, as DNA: TGTGCCTGGAGTCCTCGCCGGGAGACCCAGTACTTC. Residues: CAWSPRRETQYF.

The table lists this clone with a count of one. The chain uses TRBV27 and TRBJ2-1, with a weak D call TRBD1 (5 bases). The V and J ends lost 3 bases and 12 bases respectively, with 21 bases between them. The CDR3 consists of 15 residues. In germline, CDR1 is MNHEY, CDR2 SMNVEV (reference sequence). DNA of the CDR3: TGTGCCAGCAGTTTTAGTCAGGGTAGGAGTATGGGGCAGTTCTTC. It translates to CASSFSQGRSMGQFF.

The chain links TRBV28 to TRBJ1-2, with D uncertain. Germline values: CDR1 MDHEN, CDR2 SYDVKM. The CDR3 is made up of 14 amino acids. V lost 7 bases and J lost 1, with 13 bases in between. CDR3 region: CASIPVGVNYGYTF. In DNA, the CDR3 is TGTGCCAGCATTCCCGTTGGGGTTAACTATGGCTACACCTTC.

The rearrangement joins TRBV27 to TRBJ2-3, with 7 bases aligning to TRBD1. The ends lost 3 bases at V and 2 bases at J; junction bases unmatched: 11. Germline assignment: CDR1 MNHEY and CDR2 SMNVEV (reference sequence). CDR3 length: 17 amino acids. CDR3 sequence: CASSFIVQGVNTDTQYF. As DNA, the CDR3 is TGTGCCAGCAGTTTTATTGTTCAGGGGGTAAACACAGATACGCAGTATTTT.

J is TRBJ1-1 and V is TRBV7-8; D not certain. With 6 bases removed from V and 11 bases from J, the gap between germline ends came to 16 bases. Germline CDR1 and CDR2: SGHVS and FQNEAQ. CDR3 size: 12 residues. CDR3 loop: CASSHPGGRAFF. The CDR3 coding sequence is TGTGCCAGCAGTCATCCCGGAGGGAGGGCTTTCTTT.

DNA for the CDR3: TGTGCCAGCAGTGAAGGGGGGAGGTTCCTGGACACTGAAGCTTTCTTT. This translates into CASSEGGRFLDTEAFF. V usage is TRBV2 and J usage is TRBJ1-1; D possibly corresponds to TRBD1 (5 bases). CDR1 and CDR2 (germline): SNHLY, FYNNEI. Trimming took off 1 base at V and 3 bases at J, with 15 bases between the two ends. The CDR3 runs to 16 residues.

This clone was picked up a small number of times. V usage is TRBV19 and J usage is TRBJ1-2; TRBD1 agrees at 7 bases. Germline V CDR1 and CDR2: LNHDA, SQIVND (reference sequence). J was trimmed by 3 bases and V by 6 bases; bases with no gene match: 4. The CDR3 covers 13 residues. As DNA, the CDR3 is TGTGCCAGTAGCGAGGGGGCTTACTATGGCTACACCTTC. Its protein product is CASSEGAYYGYTF. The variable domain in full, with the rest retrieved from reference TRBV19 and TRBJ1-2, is DGGITQSPKYLFRKEGQNVTLSCEQNLNHDAMYWYRQDPGQGLRLIYYSQIVNDFQKGDIAEGYSVSREKKESFPLTVTSAQKNPTAFYLCASSEGAYYGYTFGSGTRLTVV.

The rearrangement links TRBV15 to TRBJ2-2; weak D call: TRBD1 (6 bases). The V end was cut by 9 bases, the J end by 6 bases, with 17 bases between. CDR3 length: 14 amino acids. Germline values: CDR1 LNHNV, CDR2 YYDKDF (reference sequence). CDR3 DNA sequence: TGTGCCACAAGTCCCGGTCAGGGGTCCGGGGAGCTGTTTTTT. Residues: CATSPGQGSGELFF. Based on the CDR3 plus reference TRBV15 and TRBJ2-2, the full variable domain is DAMVIQNPRYQVTQFGKPVTLSCSQTLNHNVMYWYQQKSSQAPKLLFHYYDKDFNNEADTPDNFQSRRPNTSFCFLDIRSPGLGDTAMYLCATSPGQGSGELFFGEGSRLTVL.

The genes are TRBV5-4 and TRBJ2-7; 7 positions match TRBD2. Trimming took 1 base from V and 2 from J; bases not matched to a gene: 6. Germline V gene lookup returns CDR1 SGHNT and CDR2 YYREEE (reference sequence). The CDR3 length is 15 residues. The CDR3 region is CASSLSQGGTYEQYF. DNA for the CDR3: TGTGCCAGCAGCTTGAGTCAGGGAGGGACCTACGAGCAGTACTTC.

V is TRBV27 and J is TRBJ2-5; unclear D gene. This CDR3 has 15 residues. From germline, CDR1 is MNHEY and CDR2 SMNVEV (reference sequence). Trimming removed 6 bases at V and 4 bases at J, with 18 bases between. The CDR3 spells CASSLGPLTAETQYF. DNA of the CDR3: TGTGCCAGCAGCCTAGGGCCACTCACCGCAGAGACCCAGTACTTC.

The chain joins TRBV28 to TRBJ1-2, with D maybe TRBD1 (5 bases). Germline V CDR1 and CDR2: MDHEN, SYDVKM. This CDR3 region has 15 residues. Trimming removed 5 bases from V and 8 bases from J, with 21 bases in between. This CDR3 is CASSPSYSGTVGYTF. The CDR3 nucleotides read TGTGCCAGCAGTCCTAGCTACTCCGGGACGGTAGGCTACACCTTC.